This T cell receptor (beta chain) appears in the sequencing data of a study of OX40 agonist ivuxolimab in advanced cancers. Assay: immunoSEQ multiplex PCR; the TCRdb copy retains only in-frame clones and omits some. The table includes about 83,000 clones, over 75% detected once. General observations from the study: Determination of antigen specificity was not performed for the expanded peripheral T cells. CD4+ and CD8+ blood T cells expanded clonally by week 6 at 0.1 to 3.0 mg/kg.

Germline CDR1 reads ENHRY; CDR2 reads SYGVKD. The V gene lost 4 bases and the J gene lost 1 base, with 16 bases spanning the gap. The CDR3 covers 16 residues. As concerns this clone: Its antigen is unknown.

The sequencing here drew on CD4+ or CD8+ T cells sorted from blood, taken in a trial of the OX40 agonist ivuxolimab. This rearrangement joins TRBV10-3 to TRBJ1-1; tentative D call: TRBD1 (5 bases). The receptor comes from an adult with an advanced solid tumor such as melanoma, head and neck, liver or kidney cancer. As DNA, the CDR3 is TGTGCCATCAGTGGGGGGGACTCCTCATGGAACACTGAAGCTTTCTTT. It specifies CAISGGDSSWNTEAFF.